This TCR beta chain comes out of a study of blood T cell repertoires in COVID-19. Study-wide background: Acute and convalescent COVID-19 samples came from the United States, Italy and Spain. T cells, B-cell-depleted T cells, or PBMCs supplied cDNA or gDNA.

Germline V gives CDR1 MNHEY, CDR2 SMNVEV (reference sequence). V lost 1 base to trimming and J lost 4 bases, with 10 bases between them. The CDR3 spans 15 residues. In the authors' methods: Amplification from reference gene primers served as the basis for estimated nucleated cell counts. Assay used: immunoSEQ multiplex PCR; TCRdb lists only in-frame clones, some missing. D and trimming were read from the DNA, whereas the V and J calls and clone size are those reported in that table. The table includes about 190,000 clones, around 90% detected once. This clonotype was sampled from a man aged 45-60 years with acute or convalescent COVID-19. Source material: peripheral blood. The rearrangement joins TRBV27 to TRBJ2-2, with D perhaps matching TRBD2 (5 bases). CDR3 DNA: TGTGCCAGCAGTTTATTTGGACTCATCACCGGGGAGCTGTTTTTT. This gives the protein CASSLFGLITGELFF.